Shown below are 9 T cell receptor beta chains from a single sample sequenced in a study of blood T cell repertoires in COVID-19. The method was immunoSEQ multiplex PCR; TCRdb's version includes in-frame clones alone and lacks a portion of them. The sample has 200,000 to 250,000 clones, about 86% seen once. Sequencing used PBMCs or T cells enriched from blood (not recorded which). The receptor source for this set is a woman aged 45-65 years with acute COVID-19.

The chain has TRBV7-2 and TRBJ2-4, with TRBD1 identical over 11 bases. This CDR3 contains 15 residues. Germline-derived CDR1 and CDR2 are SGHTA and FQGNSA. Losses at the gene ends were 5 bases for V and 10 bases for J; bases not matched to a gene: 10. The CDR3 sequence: CASSVTPGQGGIQYF. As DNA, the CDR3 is TGTGCCAGCAGCGTGACACCGGGACAGGGGGGAATTCAGTACTTC.

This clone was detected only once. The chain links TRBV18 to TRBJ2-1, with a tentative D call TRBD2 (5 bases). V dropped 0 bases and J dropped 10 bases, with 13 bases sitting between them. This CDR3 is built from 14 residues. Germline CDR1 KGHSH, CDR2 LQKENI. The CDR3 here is CASSPPERTWEQFF. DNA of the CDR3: TGTGCCAGCTCACCACCGGAGCGGACCTGGGAGCAGTTCTTC.

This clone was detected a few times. The CDR3 reads CASSLGFTSGRDTQYF. As DNA, the CDR3 is TGTGCCAGCAGCTTGGGATTTACTAGCGGGAGAGATACGCAGTATTTT. The rearrangement uses TRBV5-6 and TRBJ2-3; 11 bases are a match to TRBD2. Germline V lookup: CDR1 SGHDT, CDR2 YYEEEE. This CDR3 has 16 amino acids. Unmatched junction bases numbered 5, after V lost 0 bases and J lost 5 bases.

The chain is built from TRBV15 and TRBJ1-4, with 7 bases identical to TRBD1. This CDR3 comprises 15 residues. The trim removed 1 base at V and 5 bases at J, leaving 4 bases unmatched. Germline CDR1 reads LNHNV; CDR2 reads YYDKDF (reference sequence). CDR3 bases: TGTGCCACCAGCAGAGGGGACAGCATCAATGAAAAACTGTTTTTT. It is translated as CATSRGDSINEKLFF.

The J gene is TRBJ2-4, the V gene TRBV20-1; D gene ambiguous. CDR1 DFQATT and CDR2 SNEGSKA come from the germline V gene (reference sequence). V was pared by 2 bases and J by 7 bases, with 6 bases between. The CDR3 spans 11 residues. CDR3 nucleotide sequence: TGCAGTGCTAGACAGGCCAACATTCAGTACTTC. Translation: CSARQANIQYF.

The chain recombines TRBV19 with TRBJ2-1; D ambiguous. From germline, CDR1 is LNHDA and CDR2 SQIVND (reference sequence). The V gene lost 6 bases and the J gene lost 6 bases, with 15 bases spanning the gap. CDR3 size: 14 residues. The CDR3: CASRNPHWANEQFF. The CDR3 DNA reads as TGTGCCAGTAGGAACCCTCATTGGGCCAATGAGCAGTTCTTC.

The CDR3 DNA reads as TGCGCCAGCAGCCAAGTTCAGGACAGGGCCCACGAGCAGTACTTC. This translates into CASSQVQDRAHEQYF. The chain has TRBV4-1 and TRBJ2-7; 8 bases line up with TRBD1. Germline V gene lookup returns CDR1 MGHRA and CDR2 YSYEKL. CDR3 length: 15 residues. J lost 5 bases, V lost 1 base, and 7 bases had no gene match.

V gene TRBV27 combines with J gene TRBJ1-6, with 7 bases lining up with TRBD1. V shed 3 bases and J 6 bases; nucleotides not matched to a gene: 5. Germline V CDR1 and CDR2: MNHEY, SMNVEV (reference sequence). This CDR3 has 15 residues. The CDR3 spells CASSFRDSVNSPLHF. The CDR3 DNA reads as TGTGCCAGCAGTTTCCGGGACAGTGTTAATTCACCCCTCCACTTT.

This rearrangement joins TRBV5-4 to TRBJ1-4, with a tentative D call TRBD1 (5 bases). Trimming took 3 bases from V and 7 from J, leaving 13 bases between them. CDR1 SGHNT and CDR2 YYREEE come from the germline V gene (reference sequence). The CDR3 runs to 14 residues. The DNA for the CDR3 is TGTGCCAGCAGCTCCGGGACTTTAATTGAAAAACTGTTTTTT. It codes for CASSSGTLIEKLFF.